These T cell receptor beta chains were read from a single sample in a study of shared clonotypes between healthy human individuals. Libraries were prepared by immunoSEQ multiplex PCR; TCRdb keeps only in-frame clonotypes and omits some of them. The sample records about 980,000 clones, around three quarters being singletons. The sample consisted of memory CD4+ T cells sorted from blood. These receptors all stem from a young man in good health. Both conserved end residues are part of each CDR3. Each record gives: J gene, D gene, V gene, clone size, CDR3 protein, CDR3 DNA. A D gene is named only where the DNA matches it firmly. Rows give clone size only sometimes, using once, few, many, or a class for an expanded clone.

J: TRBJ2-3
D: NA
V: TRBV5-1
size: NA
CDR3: CASSLSTRSAQYF
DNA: TGCGCCAGCAGTCTGTCGACGAGATCGGCGCAGTATTTT

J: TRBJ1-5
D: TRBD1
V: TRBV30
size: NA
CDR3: CAWGVSGQGALYNQPQHF
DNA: TGTGCCTGGGGGGTAAGTGGACAGGGGGCCCTCTACAATCAGCCCCAGCATTTT

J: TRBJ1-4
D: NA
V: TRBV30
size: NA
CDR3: CAGTGNKGEKLFF
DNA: TGTGCCGGCACAGGGAATAAAGGTGAAAAACTGTTTTTT

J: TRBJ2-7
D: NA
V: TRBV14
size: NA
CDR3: CASSPIVARGHEQYF
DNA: TGTGCCAGCAGCCCAATCGTGGCCAGGGGACACGAGCAGTACTTC

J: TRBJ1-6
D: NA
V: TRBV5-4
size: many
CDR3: CATQENSPLHF
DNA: TGTGCCACGCAGGAGAATTCACCCCTCCACTTT

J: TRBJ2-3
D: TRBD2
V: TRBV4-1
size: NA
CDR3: CASSQGLAAGGDTQYF
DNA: TGCGCCAGCAGCCAGGGACTAGCAGCGGGCGGGGATACGCAGTATTTT

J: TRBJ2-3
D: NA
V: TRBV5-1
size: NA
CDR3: CASSLELLGTQYF
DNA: TGCGCCAGCAGCTTGGAGTTGCTCGGTACGCAGTATTTT

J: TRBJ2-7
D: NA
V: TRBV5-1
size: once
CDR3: CASSLVDSLSYEQYF
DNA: TGCGCCAGCAGCTTGGTGGACAGCCTCTCCTACGAGCAGTACTTC

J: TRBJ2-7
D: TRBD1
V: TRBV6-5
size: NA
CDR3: CASRRPGQPAYEQYF
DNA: TGTGCCAGCAGACGACCGGGACAGCCCGCCTACGAGCAGTACTTC

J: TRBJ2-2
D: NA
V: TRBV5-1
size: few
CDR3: CASRIGTDTGELFF
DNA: TGCGCCAGCAGAATCGGGACGGACACCGGGGAGCTGTTTTTT

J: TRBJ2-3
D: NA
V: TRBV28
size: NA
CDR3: CASSSPEGRTDTQYF
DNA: TGTGCCAGCAGCTCCCCAGAGGGGAGGACAGATACGCAGTATTTT

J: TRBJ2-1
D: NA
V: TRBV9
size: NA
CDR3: CASSVGNSGNEQFF
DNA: TGTGCCAGCAGCGTAGGGAATAGCGGCAATGAGCAGTTCTTC

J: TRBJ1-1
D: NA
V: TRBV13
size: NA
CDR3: CASSLQGMVEVNTEAFF
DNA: TGTGCCAGCAGCTTGCAGGGCATGGTGGAGGTGAACACTGAAGCTTTCTTT

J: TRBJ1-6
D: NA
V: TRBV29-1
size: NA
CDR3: CSLSEAPDSPLHF
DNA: TGCAGCCTTTCGGAGGCACCAGATTCACCCCTCCACTTT

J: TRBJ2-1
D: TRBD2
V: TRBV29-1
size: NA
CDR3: CSVDRAGGSTEQFF
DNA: TGCAGCGTTGACCGGGCGGGAGGGTCAACTGAGCAGTTCTTC

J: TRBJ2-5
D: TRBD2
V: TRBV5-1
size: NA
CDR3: CASSLAGTSGETQYF
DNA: TGCGCCAGCAGCTTGGCCGGGACTAGCGGGGAGACCCAGTACTTC

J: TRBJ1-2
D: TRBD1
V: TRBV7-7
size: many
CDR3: CASSLGQGNGYTF
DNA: TGTGCTAGCAGCCTTGGACAGGGGAATGGCTACACCTTC

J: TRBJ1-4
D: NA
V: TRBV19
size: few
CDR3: CASSIPWTATNEKLFF
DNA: TGTGCCAGTAGTATCCCCTGGACGGCAACTAATGAAAAACTGTTTTTT

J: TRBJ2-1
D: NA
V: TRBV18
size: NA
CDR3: CASSQRVAGYNEQFF
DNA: TGTGCCAGCTCACAAAGGGTAGCAGGTTACAATGAGCAGTTCTTC

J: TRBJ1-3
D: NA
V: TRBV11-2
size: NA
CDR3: CASSFERGSGNTIYF
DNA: TGTGCCAGCAGCTTTGAGCGGGGCTCTGGAAACACCATATATTTT

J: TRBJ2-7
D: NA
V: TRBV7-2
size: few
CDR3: CASSDRSWSSLPHEQYF
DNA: TGTGCCAGCAGCGACCGTTCCTGGTCTAGCCTTCCTCACGAGCAGTACTTC

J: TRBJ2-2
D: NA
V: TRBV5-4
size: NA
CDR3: CASSLGAGGELFF
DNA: TGTGCCAGCAGCTTGGGAGCGGGCGGGGAGCTGTTTTTT

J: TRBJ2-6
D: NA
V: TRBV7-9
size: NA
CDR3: CASSPPGAGANVLTF
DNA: TGTGCCAGCAGCCCGCCGGGCGCTGGGGCCAACGTCCTGACTTTC

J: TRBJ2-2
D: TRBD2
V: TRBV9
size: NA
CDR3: CASSVGGTSGPGELFF
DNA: TGTGCCAGCAGCGTCGGAGGGACTAGCGGGCCCGGGGAGCTGTTTTTT

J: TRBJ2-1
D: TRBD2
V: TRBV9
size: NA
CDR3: CASTPSGGAYNEQFF
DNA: TGTGCCAGTACTCCTTCTGGGGGGGCCTACAATGAGCAGTTCTTC

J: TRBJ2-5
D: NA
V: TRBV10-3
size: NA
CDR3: CAISEGGLMYETQYF
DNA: TGTGCCATCAGTGAGGGGGGACTTATGTATGAGACCCAGTACTTC

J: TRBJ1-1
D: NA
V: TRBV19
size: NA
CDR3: CASNPTGRGTEAFF
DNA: TGTGCCAGTAATCCCACAGGAAGGGGGACTGAAGCTTTCTTT

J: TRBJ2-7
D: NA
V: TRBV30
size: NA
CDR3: CAWATGVTSLYEQYF
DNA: TGTGCCTGGGCTACGGGAGTAACCTCTCTCTACGAGCAGTACTTC

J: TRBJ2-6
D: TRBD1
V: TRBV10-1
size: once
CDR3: CASSADRLVLTF
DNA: TGCGCCAGCAGCGCGGACAGGCTGGTCCTGACTTTC

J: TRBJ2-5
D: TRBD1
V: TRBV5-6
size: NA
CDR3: CASRLDREETQYF
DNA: TGTGCCAGCAGATTAGACAGGGAGGAGACCCAGTACTTC

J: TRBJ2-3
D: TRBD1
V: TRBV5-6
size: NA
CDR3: CASSPGTGNTDTQYF
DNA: TGTGCCAGCAGCCCCGGGACAGGGAACACAGATACGCAGTATTTT

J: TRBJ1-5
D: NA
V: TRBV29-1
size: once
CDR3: CSVLEDPVQPQHF
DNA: TGCAGCGTTCTTGAAGACCCGGTCCAGCCCCAGCATTTT